A single sample gave rise to the 11 T cell receptor beta chains below, sequenced in a study of OX40 agonist ivuxolimab in advanced cancers. The assay was immunoSEQ multiplex PCR, and TCRdb's table has in-frame clones only and misses some. The table has some 64,000 clones, 85% to 95% seen once. Material: CD4+ or CD8+ T cells sorted from blood, obtained in a trial of the OX40 agonist ivuxolimab. The receptors come from an adult with an advanced solid tumor such as melanoma, head and neck, liver or kidney cancer.

The chain recombines TRBV11-2 with TRBJ1-2; the D is unclear. Trimming left V 4 bases short and J 4 bases short, with 10 bases between. The CDR3 totals 13 residues. CDR1 is SGHAT and CDR2 is FQNNGV in the germline V gene. CDR3: CASSSGVRYGYTF. The CDR3 DNA reads TGTGCCAGCAGCTCGGGAGTTCGCTATGGCTACACCTTC.

J is TRBJ2-1 and V is TRBV25-1, with D possibly TRBD1 on 6 matching bases. This CDR3 contains 18 residues. V lost 3 bases, J lost 4 bases, and 22 bases lay in between. Germline CDR1 reads MGHDK; CDR2 reads SYGVNS. This CDR3 reads CASSDGGDTGLAYNEQFF. As DNA, the CDR3 is TGTGCCAGCAGTGATGGTGGAGACACAGGGTTGGCGTACAATGAGCAGTTCTTC. Variable domain in full (rest from reference TRBV25-1 and TRBJ2-1): EADIYQTPRYLVIGTGKKITLECSQTMGHDKMYWYQQDPGMELHLIHYSYGVNSTEKGDLSSESTVSRIRTEHFPLTLESARPSHTSQYLCASSDGGDTGLAYNEQFFGPGTRLTVL.

The chain is built from TRBV5-1 and TRBJ1-2; possibly TRBD1 for D (6 bases). Germline CDR1 reads SGHRS; CDR2 reads YFSETQ. The CDR3 spans 15 residues. Trimming stripped 3 bases from V and 2 bases from J, with 14 bases between. In nucleotides, the CDR3 is TGCGCCAGCAGCTCACAGGGTCCCTTAAACTATGGCTACACCTTC. Amino acid sequence: CASSSQGPLNYGYTF. Combining the CDR3 with reference TRBV5-1 and TRBJ1-2 gives the whole variable domain KAGVTQTPRYLIKTRGQQVTLSCSPISGHRSVSWYQQTPGQGLQFLFEYFSETQRNKGNFPGRFSGRQFSNSRSEMNVSTLELGDSALYLCASSSQGPLNYGYTFGSGTRLTVV.

This clone has only one observation. The chain couples TRBV11-3 to TRBJ2-7, with a possible D match to TRBD1 (6 bases). The V gene's germline CDR1 is SGHNT and CDR2 YENEEA. CDR3 length: 16 amino acids. The germline V and J ends were trimmed by 4 bases and 1 base, with 17 bases remaining between them. In DNA, the CDR3 is TGTGCCAGCAGCTCCATACTCCGGGACACATCCTACGAGCAGTACTTC. Residues: CASSSILRDTSYEQYF.

The chain combines TRBV6-1 with TRBJ2-7; the match to TRBD2 covers 12 bases. The CDR3 is 14 amino acids. Trimming removed 4 bases from V and 3 bases from J; junction bases left unmatched: 1. Germline CDR1 and CDR2: MNHNS and SASEGT. In DNA, the CDR3 is TGTGCCAGCAGTGGGACTAGCGGGATCTACGAGCAGTACTTC. Protein: CASSGTSGIYEQYF.

This clone was seen only a few times. The rearrangement links TRBV19 to TRBJ2-7, with D hard to call. Germline CDR1 LNHDA, CDR2 SQIVND (reference sequence). V lost 5 bases and J lost 3, with 14 bases in between. This CDR3 spans 14 amino acids. The CDR3, as DNA: TGTGCCAGTAGTCCCCCCGGTTCTGTCTACGAGCAGTACTTC. Amino acids: CASSPPGSVYEQYF.

This rearrangement joins TRBV4-2 to TRBJ2-1; no reliable D call. This CDR3 comprises 16 residues. Trimming shortened V by 0 bases and J by 4 bases, and 13 bases separated the two germline ends. Looked up from germline, CDR1 is LGHNA and CDR2 is YNFKEQ. The CDR3 DNA is TGTGCCAGCAGCCAAGATTGGACGGGCAAGTACAATGAGCAGTTCTTC. It is translated as CASSQDWTGKYNEQFF.

This clone turned up a few times. The genes are TRBV19 and TRBJ1-1, with D possibly TRBD1 on 5 matching bases. The CDR3 spans 11 residues. The germline V gene encodes CDR1 LNHDA and CDR2 SQIVND (reference sequence). Trimming left V 6 bases short and J 11 bases short, with 13 bases between. The CDR3 sequence is CASSLGVMAFF. For the CDR3, the DNA is TGTGCCAGTAGCCTAGGGGTGATGGCTTTCTTT. The full variable domain, completed using reference TRBV19 and TRBJ1-1, is DGGITQSPKYLFRKEGQNVTLSCEQNLNHDAMYWYRQDPGQGLRLIYYSQIVNDFQKGDIAEGYSVSREKKESFPLTVTSAQKNPTAFYLCASSLGVMAFFGQGTRLTVV.

With regard to this clone: This sample includes further DNA sequences coding for the same CDR3. The genes are TRBV19 and TRBJ2-7; D is possibly TRBD1 (5 bases). The CDR3 spans 14 residues. Germline values: CDR1 LNHDA, CDR2 SQIVND (reference sequence). The V gene lost 6 bases and the J gene lost 3 bases, with 15 bases spanning the gap. The DNA of the CDR3 is TGTGCCAGTAGCGGCTTAGGGGCCGTCTACGAGCAGTACTTC. It translates to CASSGLGAVYEQYF.

This chain joins TRBV10-1 and TRBJ2-3; 14 bases fit TRBD2. This CDR3 is built from 17 residues. The V segment lost 6 bases and the J segment 6 bases; nucleotides outside the gene matches: 11. Germline V gene lookup returns CDR1 WNHNN and CDR2 SYGVQD (reference sequence). In DNA form, the CDR3 reads TGCGCCAGCAGCCTGACTAGCGGGAGGGCCCTAGGGGATACGCAGTATTTT. It codes for CASSLTSGRALGDTQYF.

The chain joins TRBV13 to TRBJ2-7; 9 bases line up with TRBD2. V lost 5 bases and J lost 4; bases outside the gene matches: 12. Germline V gives CDR1 PRHDT, CDR2 FYEKMQ (reference sequence). This CDR3 has 16 amino acids. CDR3 region: CASSPPTSGPGYEQYF. The CDR3, as DNA: TGTGCCAGCAGCCCGCCGACTAGCGGACCTGGGTACGAGCAGTACTTC.